The 26 T cell receptor beta chains below all came from one sample that was sequenced in a study of radiotherapy plus CTLA-4 blockade in lung cancer. Produced via immunoSEQ multiplex PCR; TCRdb's table is partial and in-frame only. The repertoire holds about 43,000 clones, with less than 75% as singletons. This material consisted of peripheral blood, taken from a patient treated with radiotherapy plus ipilimumab. Every receptor here comes from a human donor with non-small cell lung cancer who had a partial response to radiotherapy plus ipilimumab.

The chain joins TRBV7-8 to TRBJ2-3; TRBD2 matches 9 bases. Per germline, CDR1 SGHVS and CDR2 FQNEAQ. The ends lost 5 bases at V and 2 bases at J; junction bases unmatched: 8. The CDR3 loop spans 16 amino acids. The CDR3 sequence: CASSPFSSGVTDTQYF. The CDR3 DNA reads TGTGCCAGCAGCCCCTTCTCTAGCGGGGTCACAGATACGCAGTATTTT.

This rearrangement joins TRBV27 to TRBJ1-2; 9 bases map to TRBD1. The CDR3 runs to 18 residues. The V gene's germline CDR1 is MNHEY and CDR2 SMNVEV (reference sequence). V shed 5 bases and J 1 base; nucleotides not matched to a gene: 14. The CDR3 DNA is TGTGCCAGCAGTCCGTTCGGGACAGGGCGGAGGAATAACTATGGCTACACCTTC. Protein sequence: CASSPFGTGRRNNYGYTF.

The chain is built from TRBV5-1 and TRBJ2-1, with 9 bases that match TRBD1. Per germline, CDR1 SGHRS and CDR2 YFSETQ. V shed 3 bases and J 7 bases; nucleotides not matched to a gene: 5. This CDR3 contains 14 residues. The DNA of the CDR3 is TGCGCCAGCAGCTCGGGACAGGGAGGGAATGAGCAGTTCTTC. It is translated as CASSSGQGGNEQFF.

The rearrangement uses TRBV5-4 and TRBJ2-7; D is ambiguous. V lost 4 bases and J lost 5, with 7 bases in between. The CDR3 contains 11 residues. Germline V gene data show CDR1 as SGHNT and CDR2 as YYREEE (reference sequence). In DNA form, the CDR3 reads TGTGCCAGCAGCCCGGGTGACGAGCAGTACTTC. Its protein is CASSPGDEQYF.

This chain uses TRBV9 with TRBJ2-7; TRBD2 matches 8 bases. This CDR3 comprises 15 residues. V shed 0 bases, J shed 6 bases, and the junction held 8 bases outside the gene matches. Germline CDR1 and CDR2: SGDLS and YYNGEE. The CDR3 DNA is TGTGCCAGCAGCGTAGCCGCTAGCGGGTACGGCGAGCAGTACTTC. It is translated as CASSVAASGYGEQYF.

This chain links TRBV7-2 with TRBJ2-5; a possible D gene is TRBD1 (6 bases). CDR1 is SGHTA and CDR2 is FQGNSA in the germline V gene. There are 14 residues in the CDR3. V lost 3 bases and J lost 9, with 17 bases in between. In DNA, the CDR3 is TGTGCCAGCAGCTTGAATCCGGGTGAGGGGGCCCAGTACTTC. Translated, it gives CASSLNPGEGAQYF. The complete variable domain, with remaining parts taken from reference TRBV7-2 and TRBJ2-5, reads GAGVSQSPSNKVTEKGKDVELRCDPISGHTALYWYRQSLGQGLEFLIYFQGNSAPDKSGLPSDRFSAERTGGSVSTLTIQRTQQEDSAVYLCASSLNPGEGAQYFGPGTRLLVL.

This clone has a handful of counts. This sequence joins TRBV19 and TRBJ2-5; 14 bases agree with TRBD2. Germline values: CDR1 LNHDA, CDR2 SQIVND (reference sequence). Losses at the gene ends were 4 bases for V and 4 bases for J; bases not matched to a gene: 11. This CDR3 has 18 amino acids. The CDR3 region has the DNA TGTGCCAGTAGTAATTGGAAGGGACTAGCGGGAGCAAGAGAGACCCAGTACTTC. Encoded protein: CASSNWKGLAGARETQYF.

This clone was seen more than once but under ten times. The V and J genes are TRBV7-9 and TRBJ2-7, with 7 positions matching TRBD1. V was pared by 5 bases and J by 3 bases, with 10 bases of the junction left unmatched. Per germline, CDR1 SEHNR and CDR2 FQNEAQ (reference sequence). The CDR3 contains 15 residues. The DNA of the CDR3 is TGTGCCAGCAGCCTCACCGGGACAGTGAACTACGAGCAGTACTTC. It codes for CASSLTGTVNYEQYF.

Worth noting for this clone: At one of its ends the junction is not consistent with the germline gene, which may arise from a read error. V gene TRBV7-7 combines with J gene TRBJ2-1, with unresolved D. The CDR3 sequence is 14 residues long. CDR1 is SSHAT and CDR2 is FNYEAQ in the germline V gene (reference sequence). DNA of the CDR3: TGTGCTAGCAGCCGAGGCGGCAGCGACAATGAGCAGTTCTTC. This translates into CASSRGGSDNEQFF.

This clone was seen only a few times. The chain is built from TRBV7-9 and TRBJ2-7; 8 nucleotides align to TRBD2. The germline CDR1 and CDR2 sequences are SEHNR and FQNEAQ (reference sequence). There are 15 residues in the CDR3. After removal of 1 base from V and 6 bases from J, the junction contained 8 bases not matched to a gene. The CDR3 spells CASSLGLREDSEQYF. In nucleotides, the CDR3 is TGTGCCAGCAGCTTAGGGTTGCGGGAGGACTCCGAGCAGTACTTC.

The V and J genes are TRBV10-1 and TRBJ1-3; D gene uncertain. CDR3 length: 12 residues. Trimming left V 8 bases short and J 5 bases short, with 10 bases between. Looked up from germline, CDR1 is WNHNN and CDR2 is SYGVQD (reference sequence). CDR3: CASPTCRNTIYF. CDR3 coding DNA: TGCGCCAGCCCCACTTGTAGAAACACCATATATTTT.

This sequence joins TRBV18 and TRBJ2-1; 8 bases match TRBD2. This CDR3 has 13 amino acids. V shed 3 bases and J 9 bases; nucleotides not matched to a gene: 4. Germline CDR1 KGHSH, CDR2 LQKENI. DNA of the CDR3: TGTGCCAGCTCACCCCCGGGGGGGGGTGAGCAGTTCTTC. Amino acid sequence: CASSPPGGGEQFF.

The chain links TRBV15 to TRBJ2-2; 8 bases fit TRBD1. There are 16 residues in the CDR3. The junction had 7 bases not matched to a gene; V was cut back by 0 bases and J by 7 bases. The germline V gene encodes CDR1 LNHNV and CDR2 YYDKDF (reference sequence). The CDR3 reads CATSREVQGAYGELFF. The CDR3 coding sequence is TGTGCCACCAGCAGAGAAGTGCAGGGGGCCTACGGGGAGCTGTTTTTT.

The chain employs TRBV4-2 and TRBJ2-3, with 8 nucleotides matching TRBD1. The CDR3 consists of 18 residues. V dropped 0 bases and J dropped 3; count of bases not matched to a gene: 11. CDR1 is LGHNA and CDR2 is YNFKEQ in the germline V gene. This CDR3 reads CASSQDAGGQGLTDTQYF. The CDR3 coding sequence is TGTGCCAGCAGCCAAGACGCCGGCGGACAGGGTCTAACAGATACGCAGTATTTT.

The gene calls are TRBV7-9 and TRBJ2-1; 9 positions match TRBD1. The CDR3 consists of 15 residues. V shed 1 base and J 10 bases; nucleotides not matched to a gene: 8. Germline CDR1 reads SEHNR; CDR2 reads FQNEAQ (reference sequence). The CDR3 sequence: CASSLGQGGVDEQFF. CDR3 DNA: TGTGCCAGCAGCTTAGGACAGGGGGGTGTCGACGAGCAGTTCTTC.

This clone has just a few counts. The chain recombines TRBV6-6 with TRBJ2-7, with D uncertain. Germline loops: CDR1 MNHNY, CDR2 SVGAGI (reference sequence). The CDR3 covers 13 residues. Trimming took 0 bases from V and 4 from J, leaving 7 bases between them. The CDR3: CASSYSNRYEQYF. The CDR3 nucleotides read TGTGCCAGCAGTTACTCGAACAGATACGAGCAGTACTTC.

CDR3 in amino acids: CASSSGEGHSPLHF. Here the CDR3 DNA reads TGTGCCAGCAGCTCTGGGGAGGGCCATTCACCCCTCCACTTT. The J gene is TRBJ1-6, the V gene TRBV7-9, with no clear D. Deletions cut 4 bases from V and 8 bases from J, with 12 bases between. The CDR3 is made up of 14 amino acids. Germline V gene lookup returns CDR1 SEHNR and CDR2 FQNEAQ (reference sequence).

The chain couples TRBV19 to TRBJ1-5; D not resolved. Germline V gives CDR1 LNHDA, CDR2 SQIVND (reference sequence). The V gene lost 7 bases and the J gene lost 0 bases, with 10 bases spanning the gap. The CDR3 length is 14 residues. For the CDR3, the DNA is TGTGCCAGTAACGCGGGGATTAGCAATCAGCCCCAGCATTTT. This encodes CASNAGISNQPQHF.

The chain combines TRBV19 with TRBJ2-2, with D uncertain. CDR3 length: 14 amino acids. Germline values: CDR1 LNHDA, CDR2 SQIVND (reference sequence). The V end lost 5 bases, the J end lost 1 base, and 8 bases lay between the germline ends. CDR3 residues: CASSGPGNTGELFF. The CDR3 region has the DNA TGTGCCAGTAGTGGTCCGGGGAACACCGGGGAGCTGTTTTTT.

The chain carries TRBV7-8 and TRBJ2-5, with 9 bases lining up with TRBD2. CDR1 SGHVS and CDR2 FQNEAQ come from the germline V gene. The trim removed 1 base at V and 9 bases at J, leaving 24 bases unmatched. The CDR3 covers 20 residues. The CDR3 spells CASSLGFAGRLAAPLGAQYF. CDR3 in DNA: TGTGCCAGCAGCTTAGGGTTCGCGGGGAGACTAGCGGCCCCCCTGGGGGCCCAGTACTTC.

This rearrangement joins TRBV13 to TRBJ1-6; 7 nucleotides match TRBD1. The germline V gene has CDR1 PRHDT and CDR2 FYEKMQ (reference sequence). J lost 2 bases, V lost 6 bases, and 7 bases had no gene match. The CDR3 is 16 residues long. The CDR3 sequence is CASSFTGATYNSPLHF. The DNA of the CDR3 is TGTGCCAGCAGTTTTACAGGGGCGACCTATAATTCACCCCTCCACTTT.

The chain recombines TRBV7-2 with TRBJ2-5; 9 bases line up with TRBD2. Germline V CDR1 and CDR2: SGHTA, FQGNSA. After removal of 5 bases from V and 4 bases from J, the junction contained 11 bases not matched to a gene. The CDR3 loop spans 16 amino acids. DNA for the CDR3: TGTGCCAGCAGCCCCCGACGTGCGCGGGGGGGAGAGACCCAGTACTTC. It codes for CASSPRRARGGETQYF.

The J gene is TRBJ1-4, the V gene TRBV18, with TRBD1 matching 10 bases. The CDR3 is 16 amino acids. V shed 3 bases and J 10 bases; nucleotides not matched to a gene: 11. Germline V gives CDR1 KGHSH, CDR2 LQKENI. The CDR3 reads CASSPSPRDRGLKLFF. For the CDR3, the DNA is TGTGCCAGCTCACCCTCCCCCCGGGACAGGGGCTTAAAACTGTTTTTT. The full variable domain, rest sourced from reference TRBV18 and TRBJ1-4, is NAGVMQNPRHLVRRRGQEARLRCSPMKGHSHVYWYRQLPEEGLKFMVYLQKENIIDESGMPKERFSAEFPKEGPSILRIQQVVRGDSAAYFCASSPSPRDRGLKLFFGSGTQLSVL.

The chain recombines TRBV7-8 with TRBJ1-5, with D possibly being TRBD1 (6 bases). The V and J ends lost 5 bases and 3 bases respectively, with 11 bases between them. This CDR3 contains 14 residues. Germline V CDR1 and CDR2: SGHVS, FQNEAQ. The CDR3, as DNA: TGTGCCAGCAGCGCTGGACAGAACAATCAGCCCCAGCATTTT. It translates to CASSAGQNNQPQHF.

The gene calls are TRBV9 and TRBJ1-6; D gene unclear. CDR1 is SGDLS, CDR2 YYNGEE, per germline. The V end lost 1 base, the J end lost 8 bases, and 10 bases lay between the germline ends. The CDR3 contains 14 residues. The CDR3 bases are TGTGCCAGCAGCGTATCTGGTGCGGATTCACCCCTCCACTTT. This translates into CASSVSGADSPLHF.

This clone was counted many times. V usage is TRBV7-6 and J usage is TRBJ2-7; TRBD1 matches 7 bases. The V gene end was trimmed by 0 bases and the J gene end by 3 bases; junction bases not matched to a gene: 5. Germline CDR1 is SGHVS and CDR2 is FNYEAQ. The CDR3 totals 15 residues. The CDR3 DNA reads as TGTGCCAGCAGCTTAGCGAAGGACAGGTTCTACGAGCAGTACTTC. Translating gives CASSLAKDRFYEQYF. Complete variable domain (other parts from reference TRBV7-6 and TRBJ2-7): GAGVSQSPRYKVTKRGQDVALRCDPISGHVSLYWYRQALGQGPEFLTYFNYEAQQDKSGLPNDRFSAERPEGSISTLTIQRTEQRDSAMYRCASSLAKDRFYEQYFGPGTRLTVT.